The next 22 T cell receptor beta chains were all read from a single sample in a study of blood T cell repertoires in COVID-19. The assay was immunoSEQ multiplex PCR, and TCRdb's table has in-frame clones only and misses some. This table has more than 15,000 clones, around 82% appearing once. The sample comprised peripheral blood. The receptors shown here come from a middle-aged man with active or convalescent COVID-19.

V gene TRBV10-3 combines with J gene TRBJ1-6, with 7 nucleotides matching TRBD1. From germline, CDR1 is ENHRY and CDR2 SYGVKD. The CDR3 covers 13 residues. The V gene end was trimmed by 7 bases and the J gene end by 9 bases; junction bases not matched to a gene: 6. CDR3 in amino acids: CAITDRASSPLHF. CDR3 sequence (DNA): TGTGCCATCACTGACAGGGCTAGTTCACCCCTCCACTTT.

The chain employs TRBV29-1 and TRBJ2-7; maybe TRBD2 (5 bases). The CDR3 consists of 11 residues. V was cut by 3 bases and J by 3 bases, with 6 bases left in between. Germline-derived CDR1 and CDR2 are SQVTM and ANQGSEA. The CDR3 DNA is TGCAGCGTTGATCGGGGCTACGAGCAGTACTTC. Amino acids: CSVDRGYEQYF.

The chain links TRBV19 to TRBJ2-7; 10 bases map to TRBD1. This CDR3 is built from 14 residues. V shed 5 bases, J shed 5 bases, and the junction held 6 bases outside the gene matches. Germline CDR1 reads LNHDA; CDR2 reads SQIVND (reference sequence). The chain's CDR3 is CASSFGTGADEQYF. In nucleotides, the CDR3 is TGTGCCAGTAGTTTTGGGACAGGGGCTGACGAGCAGTACTTC.

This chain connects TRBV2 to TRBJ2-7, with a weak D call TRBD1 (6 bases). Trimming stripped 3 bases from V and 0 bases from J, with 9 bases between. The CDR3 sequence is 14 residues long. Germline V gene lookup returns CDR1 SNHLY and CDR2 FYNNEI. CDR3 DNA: TGTGCCAGCAGTGAGAACAGGGACTCCTACGAGCAGTACTTC. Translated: CASSENRDSYEQYF.

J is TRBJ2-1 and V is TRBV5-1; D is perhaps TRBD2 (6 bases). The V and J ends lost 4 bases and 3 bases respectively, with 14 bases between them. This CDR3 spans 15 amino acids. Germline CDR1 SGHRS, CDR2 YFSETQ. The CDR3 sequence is CASSINVGGYNEQFF. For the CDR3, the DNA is TGCGCCAGCAGCATAAACGTCGGGGGCTACAATGAGCAGTTCTTC.

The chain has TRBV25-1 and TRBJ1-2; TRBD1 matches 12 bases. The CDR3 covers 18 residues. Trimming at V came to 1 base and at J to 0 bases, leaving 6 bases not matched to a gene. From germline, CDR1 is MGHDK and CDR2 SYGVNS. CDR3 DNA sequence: TGTGCCAGCAGTGAATTGGGACAGGGGGCGAAAGCTAACTATGGCTACACCTTC. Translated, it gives CASSELGQGAKANYGYTF.

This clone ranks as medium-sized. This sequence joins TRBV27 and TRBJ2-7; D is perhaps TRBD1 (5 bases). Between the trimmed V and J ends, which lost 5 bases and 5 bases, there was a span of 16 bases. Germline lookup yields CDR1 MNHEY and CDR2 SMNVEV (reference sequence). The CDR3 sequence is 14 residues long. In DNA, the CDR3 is TGTGCCAGCAGTATACAAATAAAAGGGGACGAGCAGTACTTC. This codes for CASSIQIKGDEQYF.

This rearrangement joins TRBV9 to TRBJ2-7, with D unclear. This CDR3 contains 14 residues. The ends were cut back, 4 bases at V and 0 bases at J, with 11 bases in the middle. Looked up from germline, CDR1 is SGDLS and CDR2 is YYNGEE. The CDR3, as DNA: TGTGCCAGCAGCCCCCAGGAAAGCTCCTACGAGCAGTACTTC. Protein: CASSPQESSYEQYF. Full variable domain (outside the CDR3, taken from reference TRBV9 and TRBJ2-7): DSGVTQTPKHLITATGQRVTLRCSPRSGDLSVYWYQQSLDQGLQFLIQYYNGEERAKGNILERFSAQQFPDLHSELNLSSLELGDSALYFCASSPQESSYEQYFGPGTRLTVT.

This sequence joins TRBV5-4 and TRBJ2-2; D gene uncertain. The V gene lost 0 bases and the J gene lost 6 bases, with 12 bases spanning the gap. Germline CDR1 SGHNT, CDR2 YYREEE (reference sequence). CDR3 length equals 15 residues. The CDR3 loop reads CASSLDFGLAGELFF. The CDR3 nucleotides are TGTGCCAGCAGCTTGGATTTTGGCCTCGCCGGGGAGCTGTTTTTT.

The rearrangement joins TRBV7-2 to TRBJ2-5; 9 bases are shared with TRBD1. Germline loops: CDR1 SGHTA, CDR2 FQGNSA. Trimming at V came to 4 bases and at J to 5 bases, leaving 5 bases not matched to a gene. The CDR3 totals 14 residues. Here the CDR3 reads CASSSTGGWETQYF. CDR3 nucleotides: TGTGCCAGCAGCTCCACAGGGGGCTGGGAGACCCAGTACTTC.

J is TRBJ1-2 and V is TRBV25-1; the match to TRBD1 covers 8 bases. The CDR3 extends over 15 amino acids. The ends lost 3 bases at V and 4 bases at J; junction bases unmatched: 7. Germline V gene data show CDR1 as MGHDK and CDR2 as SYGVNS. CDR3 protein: CASSEAGTGIYGYTF. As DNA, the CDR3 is TGTGCCAGCAGTGAGGCCGGGACAGGAATCTATGGCTACACCTTC.

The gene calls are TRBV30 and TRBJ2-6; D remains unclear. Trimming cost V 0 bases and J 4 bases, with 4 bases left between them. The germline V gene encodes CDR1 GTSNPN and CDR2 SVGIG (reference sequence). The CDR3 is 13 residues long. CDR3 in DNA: TGTGCCTGGAGTGTATCAGGGGCCAACGTCCTGACTTTC. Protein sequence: CAWSVSGANVLTF.

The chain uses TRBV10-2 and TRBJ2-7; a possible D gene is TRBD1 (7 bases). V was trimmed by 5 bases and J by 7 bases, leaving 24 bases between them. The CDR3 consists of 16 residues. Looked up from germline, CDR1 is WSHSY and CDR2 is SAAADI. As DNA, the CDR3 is TGCGCCAGCAGTCCACCTGGGTGGAGGGGGCTCCTTGAGCAGTACTTC. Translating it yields CASSPPGWRGLLEQYF.

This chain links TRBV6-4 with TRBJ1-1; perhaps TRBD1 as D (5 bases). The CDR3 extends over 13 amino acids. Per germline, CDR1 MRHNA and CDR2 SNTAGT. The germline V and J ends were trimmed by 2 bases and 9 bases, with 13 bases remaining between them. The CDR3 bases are TGTGCCAGCAGTGACGTCCGGGGGGGTAAAGCTTTCTTT. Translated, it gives CASSDVRGGKAFF.

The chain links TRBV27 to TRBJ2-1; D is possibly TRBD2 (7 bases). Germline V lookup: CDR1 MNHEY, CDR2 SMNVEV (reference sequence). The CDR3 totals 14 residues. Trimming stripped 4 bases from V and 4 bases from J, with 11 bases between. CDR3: CASSWAGAYNEQFF. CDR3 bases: TGTGCCAGCAGTTGGGCGGGGGCATACAATGAGCAGTTCTTC.

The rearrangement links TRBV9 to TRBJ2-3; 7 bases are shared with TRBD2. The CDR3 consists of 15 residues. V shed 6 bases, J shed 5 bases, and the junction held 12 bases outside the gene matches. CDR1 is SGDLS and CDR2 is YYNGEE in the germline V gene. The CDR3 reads CASTLEGGVRDTQYF. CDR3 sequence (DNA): TGTGCCAGCACCTTAGAGGGAGGGGTTCGAGATACGCAGTATTTT.

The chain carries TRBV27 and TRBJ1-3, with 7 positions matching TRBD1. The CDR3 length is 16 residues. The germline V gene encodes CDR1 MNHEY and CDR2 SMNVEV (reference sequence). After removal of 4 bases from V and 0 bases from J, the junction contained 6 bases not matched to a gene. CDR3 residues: CASSSLDRISGNTIYF. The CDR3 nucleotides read TGTGCCAGCAGTTCGTTGGACAGGATCTCTGGAAACACCATATATTTT.

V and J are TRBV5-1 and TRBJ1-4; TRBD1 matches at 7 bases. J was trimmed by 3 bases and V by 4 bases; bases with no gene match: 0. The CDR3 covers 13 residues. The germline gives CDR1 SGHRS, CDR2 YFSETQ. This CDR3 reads CASSDRANEKLFF. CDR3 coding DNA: TGCGCCAGCAGCGACAGGGCTAATGAAAAACTGTTTTTT.

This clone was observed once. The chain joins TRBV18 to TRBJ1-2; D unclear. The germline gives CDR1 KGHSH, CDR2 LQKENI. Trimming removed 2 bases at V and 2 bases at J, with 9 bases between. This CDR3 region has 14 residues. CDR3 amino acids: CASSPTSPNYGYTF. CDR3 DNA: TGTGCCAGCTCACCAACATCCCCCAACTATGGCTACACCTTC.

The CDR3 DNA is TGCGCCAGCAGCCGAGACAGGGGGAACGAAAAACTGTTTTTT. It codes for CASSRDRGNEKLFF. This chain connects TRBV5-1 to TRBJ1-4; 9 nucleotides agree with TRBD1. The V segment lost 4 bases and the J segment 8 bases; nucleotides outside the gene matches: 6. CDR1 and CDR2 (germline): SGHRS, YFSETQ. The CDR3 is made up of 14 amino acids.

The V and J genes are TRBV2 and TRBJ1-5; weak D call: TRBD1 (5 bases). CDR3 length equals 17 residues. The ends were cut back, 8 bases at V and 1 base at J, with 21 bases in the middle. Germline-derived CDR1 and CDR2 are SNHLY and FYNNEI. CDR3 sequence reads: CASGYSQGLPSNQPQHF. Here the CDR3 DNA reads TGTGCCAGCGGCTATTCCCAGGGTTTACCGAGCAATCAGCCCCAGCATTTT.

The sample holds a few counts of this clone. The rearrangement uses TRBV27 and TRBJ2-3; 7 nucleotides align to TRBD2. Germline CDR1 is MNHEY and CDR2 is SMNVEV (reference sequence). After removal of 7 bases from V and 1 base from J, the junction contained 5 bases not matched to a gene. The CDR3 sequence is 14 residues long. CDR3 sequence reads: CASTERGGTDTQYF. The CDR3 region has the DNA TGTGCCAGCACGGAGCGGGGAGGCACAGATACGCAGTATTTT.